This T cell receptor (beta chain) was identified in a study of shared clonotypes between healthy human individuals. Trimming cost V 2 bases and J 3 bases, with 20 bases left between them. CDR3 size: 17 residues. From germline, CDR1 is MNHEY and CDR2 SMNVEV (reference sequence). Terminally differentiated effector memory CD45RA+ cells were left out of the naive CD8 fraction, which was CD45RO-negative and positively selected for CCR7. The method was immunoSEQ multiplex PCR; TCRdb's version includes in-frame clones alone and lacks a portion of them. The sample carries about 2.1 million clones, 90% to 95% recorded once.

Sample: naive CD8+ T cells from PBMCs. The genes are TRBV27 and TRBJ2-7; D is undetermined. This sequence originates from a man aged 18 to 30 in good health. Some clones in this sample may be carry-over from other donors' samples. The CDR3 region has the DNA TGTGCCAGCAGTTTAAGTTCAGGACGAGGCGCAATCTACGAGCAGTACTTC. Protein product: CASSLSSGRGAIYEQYF.